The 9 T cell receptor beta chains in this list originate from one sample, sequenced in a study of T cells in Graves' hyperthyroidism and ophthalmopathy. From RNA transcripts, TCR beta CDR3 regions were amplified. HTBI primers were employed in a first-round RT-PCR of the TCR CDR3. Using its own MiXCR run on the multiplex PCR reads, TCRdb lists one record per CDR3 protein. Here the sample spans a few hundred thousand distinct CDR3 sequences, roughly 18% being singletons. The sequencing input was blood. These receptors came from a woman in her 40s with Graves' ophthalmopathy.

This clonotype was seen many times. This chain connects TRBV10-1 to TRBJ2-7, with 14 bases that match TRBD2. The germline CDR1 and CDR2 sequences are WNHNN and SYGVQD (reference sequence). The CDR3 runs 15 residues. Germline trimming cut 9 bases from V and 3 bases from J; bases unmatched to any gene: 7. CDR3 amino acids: CARGLAGGLIYEQYF. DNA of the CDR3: TGCGCCAGAGGACTAGCGGGAGGCCTTATCTACGAGCAGTACTTC.

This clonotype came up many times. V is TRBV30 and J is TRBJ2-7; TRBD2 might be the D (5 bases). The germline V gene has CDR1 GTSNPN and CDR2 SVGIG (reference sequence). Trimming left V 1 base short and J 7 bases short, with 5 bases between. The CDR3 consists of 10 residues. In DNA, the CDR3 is TGTGCCTGGAGTGGGGAGGAGCAGTACTTC. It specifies CAWSGEEQYF.

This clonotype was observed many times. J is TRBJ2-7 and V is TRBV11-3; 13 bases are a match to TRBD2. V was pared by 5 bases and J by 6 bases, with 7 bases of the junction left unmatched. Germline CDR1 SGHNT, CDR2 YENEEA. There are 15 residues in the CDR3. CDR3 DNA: TGTGCCAGCAGCACTCGACTAGCGGGAGGAGGCGAGCAGTACTTC. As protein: CASSTRLAGGGEQYF.

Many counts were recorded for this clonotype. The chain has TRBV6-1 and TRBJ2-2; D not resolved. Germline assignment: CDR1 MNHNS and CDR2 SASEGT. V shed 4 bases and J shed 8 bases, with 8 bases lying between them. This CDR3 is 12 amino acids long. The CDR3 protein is CASSADRGELFF. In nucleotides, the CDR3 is TGTGCCAGCAGTGCCGATAGAGGGGAGCTGTTTTTT.

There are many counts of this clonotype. CDR3 in DNA: TGTGCCACCAGTGCTGGGACAGGGGGGACCCCAAATCAGCCCCAGCATTTT. This encodes CATSAGTGGTPNQPQHF. The gene calls are TRBV24-1 and TRBJ1-5, with 11 bases lining up with TRBD1. CDR1 and CDR2 (germline): KGHDR, SFDVKD. Losses at the gene ends were 5 bases for V and 4 bases for J; bases not matched to a gene: 9. The CDR3 is 17 residues long.

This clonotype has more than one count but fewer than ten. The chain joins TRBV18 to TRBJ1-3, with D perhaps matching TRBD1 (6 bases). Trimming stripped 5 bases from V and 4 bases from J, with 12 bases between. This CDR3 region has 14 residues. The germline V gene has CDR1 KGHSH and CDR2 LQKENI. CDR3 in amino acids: CASSSTDRGNTIYF. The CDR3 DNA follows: TGTGCCAGCTCAAGCACCGACAGGGGAAACACCATATATTTT.

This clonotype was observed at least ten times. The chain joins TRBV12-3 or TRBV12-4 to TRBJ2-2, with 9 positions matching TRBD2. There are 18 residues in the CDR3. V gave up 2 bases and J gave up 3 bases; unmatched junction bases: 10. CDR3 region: CASSLLPSGEVDTGELFF. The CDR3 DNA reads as TGTGCCAGCAGTTTATTACCTAGCGGGGAAGTAGACACCGGGGAGCTGTTTTTT.

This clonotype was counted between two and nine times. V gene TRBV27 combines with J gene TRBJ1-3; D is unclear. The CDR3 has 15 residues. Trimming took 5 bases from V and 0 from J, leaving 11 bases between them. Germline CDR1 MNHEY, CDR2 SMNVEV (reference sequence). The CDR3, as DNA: TGTGCCAGCAGTCCCCTCCCAGGCTCTGGAAACACCATATATTTT. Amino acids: CASSPLPGSGNTIYF.

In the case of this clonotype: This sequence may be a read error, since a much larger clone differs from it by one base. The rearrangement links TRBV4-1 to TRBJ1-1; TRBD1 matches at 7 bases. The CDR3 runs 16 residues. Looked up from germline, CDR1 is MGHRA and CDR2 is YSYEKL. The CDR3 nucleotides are TGCGCCAGCAGCCAAGGAACAGGGGTGTCAAACACTGAAGCTCTCTTT. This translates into CASSQGTGVSNTEALF.